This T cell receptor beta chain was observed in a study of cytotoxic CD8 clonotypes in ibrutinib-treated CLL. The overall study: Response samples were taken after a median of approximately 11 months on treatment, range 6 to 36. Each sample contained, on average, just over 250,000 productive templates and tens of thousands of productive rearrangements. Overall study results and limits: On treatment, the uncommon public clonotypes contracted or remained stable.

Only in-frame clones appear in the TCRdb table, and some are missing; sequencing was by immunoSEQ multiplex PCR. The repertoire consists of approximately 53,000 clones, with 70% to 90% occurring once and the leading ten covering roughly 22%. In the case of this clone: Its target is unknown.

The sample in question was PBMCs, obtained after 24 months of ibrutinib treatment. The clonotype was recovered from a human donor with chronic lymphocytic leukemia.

The CDR3 coding sequence is TGTGCCAGCAGCTTAAGTTTTCAGGGAGCCTACGAGCAGTACTTC. Translation gives CASSLSFQGAYEQYF. The chain links TRBV7-8 to TRBJ2-7, with D perhaps TRBD1 or TRBD2 (5 bases each). The germline gives CDR1 SGHVS, CDR2 FQNEAQ. V lost 2 bases and J 2 bases, leaving 13 bases between the germline ends. The CDR3 is 15 amino acids.